The rows below give T cell receptor beta chains drawn from one sample of a study of long-term antiretroviral therapy in people with HIV. Only in-frame clones appear in the TCRdb table, and some are missing; sequencing was by immunoSEQ multiplex PCR. The table records about 25,000 clones, about 86% of them present only once. The sequencing here drew on unsorted PBMCs, taken 1.2 years after starting antiretroviral therapy. Receptors were obtained from a man aged 45-65 years with HIV. The CDR3 runs from the conserved cysteine through the conserved F or W. Each record gives: J gene, V gene, D gene, clone size, CDR3 DNA, CDR3 protein. A D gene is named only where the DNA matches it firmly. Size values are once, few and many counts, or a class for expanded clones, and some rows have none.

J: TRBJ2-1
V: TRBV7-6
D: -
size: -
DNA: TGTGCCAGCAGCTTAGGCGACGACAATGAGCAGTTCTTC
CDR3: CASSLGDDNEQFF

J: TRBJ2-1
V: TRBV12-5
D: -
size: once
DNA: TGTGCTAGTGGTCCCCATGGGGGTTCCAATGAGCAGTTCTTC
CDR3: CASGPHGGSNEQFF

J: TRBJ1-1
V: TRBV28
D: -
size: -
DNA: TGTGCCAGCAGTTTATGGAACATCTTGAACACTGAAGCTTTCTTT
CDR3: CASSLWNILNTEAFF

J: TRBJ1-1
V: TRBV21-1
D: -
size: -
DNA: TGTGCCAGCAGCGTCAGTAGGGGTTCACCCCTGAACACTGAAGCTTTCTTT
CDR3: CASSVSRGSPLNTEAFF

J: TRBJ1-6
V: TRBV7-6
D: -
size: few
DNA: TGTGCCAGCAGCCCCAACGTGGGGCCGAACAATTCACCCCTCCACTTT
CDR3: CASSPNVGPNNSPLHF

J: TRBJ2-2
V: TRBV5-1
D: -
size: -
DNA: TGCGCCAGCAGCTTCAGAGGGGACACCGGGGAGCTGTTTTTT
CDR3: CASSFRGDTGELFF

J: TRBJ1-4
V: TRBV27
D: -
size: once
DNA: TGTGCCAGCAGTCCCTTAACAGGTCTCAATGAAAAACTGTTTTTT
CDR3: CASSPLTGLNEKLFF

J: TRBJ1-4
V: TRBV5-1
D: -
size: -
DNA: TGCGCCAGCAGCCCGGGACCGGGGCCACTTAGTAATGAAAAACTGTTTTTT
CDR3: CASSPGPGPLSNEKLFF

J: TRBJ2-5
V: TRBV28
D: -
size: -
DNA: TGTGCCAGCAGAGTCGGGGCTGGAGAGACCCAGTACTTC
CDR3: CASRVGAGETQYF

J: TRBJ2-7
V: TRBV11-1
D: -
size: few
DNA: TGTGCCAGCAGCTTAATTTTGGGATACGAGCAGTACTTC
CDR3: CASSLILGYEQYF

J: TRBJ2-2
V: TRBV5-8
D: TRBD2
size: -
DNA: TGTGCCAGCAGCTTGGTTCTTTACGGGCGGGGGAGCACCGGGGAGCTGTTTTTT
CDR3: CASSLVLYGRGSTGELFF

J: TRBJ1-5
V: TRBV29-1
D: TRBD1
size: -
DNA: TGCAGCGTTCAAGTAGACAGGGTAGATCAGCCCCAGCATTTT
CDR3: CSVQVDRVDQPQHF

J: TRBJ1-1
V: TRBV18
D: -
size: -
DNA: TGTGCCAGCTCACCTTGGAACAGGGAGGTGAACACTGAAGCTTTCTTT
CDR3: CASSPWNREVNTEAFF

J: TRBJ2-2
V: TRBV7-8
D: TRBD2
size: -
DNA: TGTGCCAGCAGCTTCTCTCCGGGACTAGCGGGGGACACCGGGGAGCTGTTTTTT
CDR3: CASSFSPGLAGDTGELFF

J: TRBJ1-2
V: TRBV9
D: -
size: -
DNA: TGTGCCAGCAGCGTAGCTACCAGTAGCTATGGCTACACCTTC
CDR3: CASSVATSSYGYTF

J: TRBJ1-1
V: TRBV11-2
D: TRBD1
size: -
DNA: TGTGCCAGCAGCCTAGGGACAGGGATCCTTAAGGGCGCTGAAGCTTTCTTT
CDR3: CASSLGTGILKGAEAFF

J: TRBJ2-3
V: TRBV7-3
D: -
size: -
DNA: TGTGCCAGCAGCTTCGGGATAGCAGCGTCAGATACGCAGTATTTT
CDR3: CASSFGIAASDTQYF